A single sample is the source of the 16 T cell receptor beta chains below, sequenced in a study of T-cell reconstitution after alpha-beta-depleted transplantation in children. Unique molecular identifiers featured in how the TCRbeta library was prepared. TCRdb re-called the PCR reads through MiXCR, storing one row per CDR3 protein. This table holds around 490,000 distinct CDR3 sequences, over 10% found once. This sample comprised PBMCs, mostly from graft donor cells, obtained 180 days after TCRalphabeta/CD19-depleted stem cell transplant. The receptors were gathered from a female patient aged 2-9 years who had a stem cell transplant for aplastic anemia, so the T cells may come from the graft donor.

This clonotype came up a few times. The CDR3 coding sequence is TGCAGTGCGTCTCAGGGGGAAAAACTGTTTTTT. Translated, it gives CSASQGEKLFF. V gene TRBV20-1 combines with J gene TRBJ1-4; the D gene is possibly TRBD1 (6 bases). The CDR3 totals 11 residues. Germline lookup yields CDR1 DFQATT and CDR2 SNEGSKA (reference sequence). The ends were cut back, 6 bases at V and 8 bases at J, with 10 bases in the middle.

J is TRBJ2-1 and V is TRBV20-1, with D uncertain. Looked up from germline, CDR1 is DFQATT and CDR2 is SNEGSKA (reference sequence). V was clipped by 0 bases and J by 0 bases, with 15 bases between them. The CDR3 loop spans 17 amino acids. CDR3 bases: TGCAGTGCTAGAGATCTTGGCGGTCTGAGCTCCTACAATGAGCAGTTCTTC. Its translation: CSARDLGGLSSYNEQFF.

The V call is TRBV4-3, the J call TRBJ2-2; D remains unclear. This CDR3 is built from 16 residues. The V and J ends lost 1 base and 8 bases respectively, with 17 bases between them. Germline assignment: CDR1 LGHNA and CDR2 YSLEER. The CDR3 coding sequence is TGCGCCAGCAGCCAAGGGTTGGAGCTCTCAAGTGGGGAGCTGTTTTTT. As protein: CASSQGLELSSGELFF.

In this sample, this clonotype turned up a few times. J is TRBJ1-1 and V is TRBV10-3; D is unclear. Trimming took 3 bases from V and 1 from J, leaving 6 bases between them. The CDR3 consists of 13 residues. Looked up from germline, CDR1 is ENHRY and CDR2 is SYGVKD. The CDR3 DNA is TGTGCCATCAGTGACGGCGGGAACACTGAAGCTTTCTTT. Translated, it gives CAISDGGNTEAFF.

This clonotype has only a few counts. The rearrangement joins TRBV10-1 to TRBJ1-1, with D perhaps TRBD1 (5 bases). This CDR3 is built from 14 residues. CDR1 is WNHNN, CDR2 SYGVQD, per germline (reference sequence). The V gene lost 4 bases and the J gene lost 1 base, with 10 bases spanning the gap. The CDR3 DNA follows: TGCGCCAGCAGTGGAAACAGGCAGAACACTGAAGCTTTCTTT. Its translation is CASSGNRQNTEAFF.

The chain employs TRBV15 and TRBJ2-4; a weak D match, TRBD1 (6 bases). This CDR3 is 16 amino acids long. V was pared by 3 bases and J by 0 bases, with 12 bases between. CDR1 is LNHNV and CDR2 is YYDKDF in the germline V gene (reference sequence). CDR3 sequence: CATSRDPQGAKNIQYF. Written as DNA, the CDR3 is TGTGCCACCAGCAGGGACCCACAGGGAGCCAAAAACATTCAGTACTTC.

This clonotype was seen a few times. V is TRBV5-6 and J is TRBJ2-7, with 10 bases aligning to TRBD2. V lost 3 bases and J lost 6; bases outside the gene matches: 9. The CDR3 is 15 residues long. Per the germline V gene, CDR1 is SGHDT and CDR2 is YYEEEE. This chain's CDR3 is CASSSYLAGGSEQYV. The CDR3 nucleotides read TGTGCCAGCAGCTCGTATTTAGCGGGAGGTTCCGAGCAGTACGTC.

The V and J genes are TRBV6-2 or TRBV6-3 and TRBJ1-2; D might be TRBD1 (6 bases). The V end was cut by 1 base, the J end by 6 bases, with 12 bases between. The CDR3 loop spans 14 amino acids. Looked up from germline, CDR1 is MNHEY and CDR2 is SVGEGT. The CDR3 nucleotides read TGTGCCAGCAGTTACTTCACTAGGGGGAATGGCTACACCTTC. Protein: CASSYFTRGNGYTF.

This clonotype was found a few times. The genes are TRBV21-1 and TRBJ2-1; TRBD1 reflects the table's D call only, with no check against the DNA. TRBV21-1 is an annotated pseudogene. The CDR3 is made up of 19 amino acids. The CDR3 loop is CASISPVRKPPDRENEQFF. CDR3 DNA sequence: TGTGCCAGCATCAGCCCTGTCCGAAAACCCCCGGACAGGGAAAATGAGCAGTTCTTC.

The CDR3 protein is CASSRTGRGPYEQYV. The CDR3 region has the DNA TGTGCCAGCAGCCGTACGGGGAGGGGGCCCTACGAGCAGTACGTC. The chain has TRBV7-2 and TRBJ2-7, with D possibly called TRBD1 or TRBD2 (7 bases each). V shed 5 bases and J shed 2 bases, with 16 bases lying between them. Germline CDR1 is SGHTA and CDR2 is FQGNSA. The CDR3 contains 15 residues.

In this sample, this clonotype turned up a few times. The gene calls are TRBV7-6 and TRBJ2-7, with D perhaps matching TRBD1 or TRBD2 (5 bases each). V was clipped by 4 bases and J by 12 bases, with 16 bases between them. This CDR3 contains 12 residues. Germline CDR1 and CDR2: SGHVS and FNYEAQ. CDR3 in DNA: TGTGCCAGCAGCTCCGGGGCTACGGTGTGGTACTTC. It encodes CASSSGATVWYF.

This clonotype was seen a handful of times. V and J are TRBV29-1 and TRBJ1-5; 7 bases align to TRBD1. Trimming at V came to 6 bases and at J to 6 bases, leaving 8 bases not matched to a gene. CDR3 length: 13 residues. The germline V gene encodes CDR1 SQVTM and CDR2 ANQGSEA. The CDR3 bases are TGCAGCGTGGCGACAGGGAGTTCTCAGCCCCAGCATTTT. Its translation: CSVATGSSQPQHF. Combining the CDR3 with reference TRBV29-1 and TRBJ1-5 gives the whole variable domain SAVISQKPSRDICQRGTSLTIQCQVDSQVTMMFWYRQQPGQSLTLIATANQGSEATYESGFVIDKFPISRPNLTFSTLTVSNMSPEDSSIYLCSVATGSSQPQHFGDGTRLSIL.

In this sample, this clonotype turned up many times. The rearrangement joins TRBV7-8 to TRBJ2-1, with 15 bases fitting TRBD2. Looked up from germline, CDR1 is SGHVS and CDR2 is FQNEAQ. After removal of 5 bases from V and 2 bases from J, the junction contained 10 bases not matched to a gene. The CDR3 length is 19 residues. CDR3 protein: CASSGGRTSGRGPYNEQFF. CDR3 DNA: TGTGCCAGCAGCGGAGGGAGGACTAGCGGGAGGGGGCCCTACAATGAGCAGTTCTTC.

The chain has TRBV19 and TRBJ2-3; D may be TRBD2 (6 bases). Germline V gene lookup returns CDR1 LNHDA and CDR2 SQIVND (reference sequence). V dropped 8 bases and J dropped 2 bases, with 23 bases sitting between them. The CDR3 totals 17 residues. The CDR3 coding sequence is TGTGCCAGTCCACATATTCAGCGGGTCTGGGACACAGATACGCAGTATTTT. Its protein is CASPHIQRVWDTDTQYF. Together with reference TRBV19 and TRBJ2-3, the CDR3 gives the full variable domain: DGGITQSPKYLFRKEGQNVTLSCEQNLNHDAMYWYRQDPGQGLRLIYYSQIVNDFQKGDIAEGYSVSREKKESFPLTVTSAQKNPTAFYLCASPHIQRVWDTDTQYFGPGTRLTVL.

The genes are TRBV7-9 and TRBJ2-1, with TRBD2 matching over 13 bases. The CDR3 consists of 15 residues. V lost 5 bases, J lost 9 bases, and 7 bases stayed unmatched. CDR1 SEHNR and CDR2 FQNEAQ come from the germline V gene (reference sequence). This CDR3 reads CASSPRTSGRVEQFF. Here the CDR3 DNA reads TGTGCCAGCAGCCCTCGGACTAGCGGGAGAGTTGAGCAGTTCTTC.

This clonotype was seen more than once but under ten times. The V call is TRBV28, the J call TRBJ2-3, with TRBD2 matching 7 bases. V dropped 7 bases and J dropped 1; count of bases not matched to a gene: 2. CDR1 MDHEN and CDR2 SYDVKM come from the germline V gene. The CDR3 runs 13 residues. The CDR3 DNA reads TGTGCCAGCATTGGGGGGGGCACAGATACGCAGTATTTT. This sequence encodes CASIGGGTDTQYF.